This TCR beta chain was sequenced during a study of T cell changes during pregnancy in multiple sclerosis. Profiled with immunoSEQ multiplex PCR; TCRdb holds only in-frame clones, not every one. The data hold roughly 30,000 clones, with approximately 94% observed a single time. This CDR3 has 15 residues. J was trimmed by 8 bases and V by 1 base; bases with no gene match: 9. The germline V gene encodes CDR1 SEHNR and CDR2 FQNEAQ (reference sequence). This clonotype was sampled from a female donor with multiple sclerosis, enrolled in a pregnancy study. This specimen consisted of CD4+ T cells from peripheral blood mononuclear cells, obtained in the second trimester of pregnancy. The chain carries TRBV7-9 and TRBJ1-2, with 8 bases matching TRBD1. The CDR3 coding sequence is TGTGCCAGCAGCTTAGGAGGGACAGGAGGGGGAGGCTACACCTTC. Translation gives CASSLGGTGGGGYTF.